The source of this TCR beta chain is a study of blood T cell repertoires in COVID-19. On the study more broadly: There were acute and convalescent COVID-19 samples, and they came from the United States, Italy and Spain.

Source study methods: How many nucleated cells were present was estimated from reference gene primer amplification. TCRdb keeps only in-frame clones here, not all; method: immunoSEQ multiplex PCR. The V and J calls and clone size come from that table; D and trimming were worked out from the DNA. The sample carries some 190,000 clones, more than 70% recorded once. CDR1 and CDR2 (germline): SGHRS, YFSETQ. The trim removed 3 bases at V and 8 bases at J, leaving 5 bases unmatched. The CDR3 runs to 14 residues. The sample was peripheral blood. The receptor was derived from a woman aged 55-69 years with acute or convalescent COVID-19. The rearrangement uses TRBV5-1 and TRBJ1-1, with 12 bases identical to TRBD1. The CDR3 region has the DNA TGCGCCAGCAGCTACCCGGGACAGGGGGCCGAAGCTTTCTTT. This gives the protein CASSYPGQGAEAFF.